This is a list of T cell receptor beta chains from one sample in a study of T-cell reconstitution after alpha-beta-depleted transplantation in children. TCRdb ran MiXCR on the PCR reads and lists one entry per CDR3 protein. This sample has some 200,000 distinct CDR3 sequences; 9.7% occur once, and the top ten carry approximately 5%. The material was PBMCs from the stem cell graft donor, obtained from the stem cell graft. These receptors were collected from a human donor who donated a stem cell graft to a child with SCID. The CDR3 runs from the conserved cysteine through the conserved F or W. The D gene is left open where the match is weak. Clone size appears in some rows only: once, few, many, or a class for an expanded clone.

cdr3_nt: TGCAGCGCCGAGGGTCAGAGCACAGATACGCAGTATTTT
cdr3_aa: CSAEGQSTDTQYF
j_call: TRBJ2-3
v_call: TRBV29-1
clone_size: few
d_call: NA

cdr3_nt: TGCAGTGCTAGTTTGGTCGGATCTAGCACAGATACGCAGTATTTT
cdr3_aa: CSASLVGSSTDTQYF
j_call: TRBJ2-3
v_call: TRBV20-1
clone_size: many
d_call: NA

cdr3_nt: TGTGCCAGCAGCCCCTTTTGGGGGTCGAACACTGAAGCTTTCTTT
cdr3_aa: CASSPFWGSNTEAFF
j_call: TRBJ1-1
v_call: TRBV5-6
clone_size: many
d_call: NA

cdr3_nt: TGTGCCACCAGCAGAGATCTTAGGGGTACCTACGAGCAGTACTTC
cdr3_aa: CATSRDLRGTYEQYF
j_call: TRBJ2-7
v_call: TRBV15
clone_size: many
d_call: NA

cdr3_nt: TGTGCCACCAGCAGGGCAGGGGTGGGCACTGAAGCTTTCTTT
cdr3_aa: CATSRAGVGTEAFF
j_call: TRBJ1-1
v_call: TRBV15
clone_size: many
d_call: NA

cdr3_nt: TGTGCCAGCAGTTACTTACTAGCGGGGGATGTCTACAATGAGCAGTTCTTC
cdr3_aa: CASSYLLAGDVYNEQFF
j_call: TRBJ2-1
v_call: TRBV6-2/TRBV6-3
clone_size: many
d_call: TRBD2

cdr3_nt: TGTGCCAGCAGCTTAGAGACAGGGCGGCGGTATGGCTACACCTTC
cdr3_aa: CASSLETGRRYGYTF
j_call: TRBJ1-2
v_call: TRBV7-9
clone_size: NA
d_call: TRBD1

cdr3_nt: TGCGCCAGCAGCAACACAGGGGGCCCGAACACTGAAGCTTTCTTT
cdr3_aa: CASSNTGGPNTEAFF
j_call: TRBJ1-1
v_call: TRBV5-1
clone_size: many
d_call: TRBD1

cdr3_nt: TGTGCCTTCAGTTTAGAACCCGGTTTTAGCTCTGGGGCCAACGTCCTGACTTTC
cdr3_aa: CAFSLEPGFSSGANVLTF
j_call: TRBJ2-6
v_call: TRBV12-3/TRBV12-4
clone_size: once
d_call: NA

cdr3_nt: TGCAGTGCTAGTCAAAGCGGGGGGTACAATGAGCAGTTCTTC
cdr3_aa: CSASQSGGYNEQFF
j_call: TRBJ2-1
v_call: TRBV20-1
clone_size: few
d_call: TRBD2

cdr3_nt: TGCGCCAGCAGCCGGCGGGGGGACCTCTCCTACGAGCAGTACTTC
cdr3_aa: CASSRRGDLSYEQYF
j_call: TRBJ2-7
v_call: TRBV5-1
clone_size: NA
d_call: TRBD2

cdr3_nt: TGCAGTGCTAGGTCAGGGGGGTCGAACACTGAAGCTTTCTTT
cdr3_aa: CSARSGGSNTEAFF
j_call: TRBJ1-1
v_call: TRBV20-1
clone_size: many
d_call: TRBD1

cdr3_nt: TGTGCCAGCAGCCCCGCAGGGCCTGAGCAGTTCTTC
cdr3_aa: CASSPAGPEQFF
j_call: TRBJ2-1
v_call: TRBV5-6
clone_size: many
d_call: NA

cdr3_nt: TGTGCCAGCAGCGTACGACAGGTCCCCGCGAACACCGGGGAGCTGTTTTTT
cdr3_aa: CASSVRQVPANTGELFF
j_call: TRBJ2-2
v_call: TRBV7-6
clone_size: many
d_call: NA

cdr3_nt: TGTGCCAGCAGGAGGGACAGCAACTATGGCTACACCTTC
cdr3_aa: CASRRDSNYGYTF
j_call: TRBJ1-2
v_call: TRBV9
clone_size: many
d_call: TRBD1

cdr3_nt: TGTGCCAGCAGTTTATCTGCGAGAGGCTACACTGAAGCTTTCTTT
cdr3_aa: CASSLSARGYTEAFF
j_call: TRBJ1-1
v_call: TRBV27
clone_size: many
d_call: NA

cdr3_nt: TGTGCCAGCAGCATACAGGGGGGCAATCAGCCCCAGCATTTT
cdr3_aa: CASSIQGGNQPQHF
j_call: TRBJ1-5
v_call: TRBV7-2
clone_size: many
d_call: TRBD1

cdr3_nt: TGTGCCAGCAGCCCCTTAATCGGGGTCACAGATACGCAGTATTTT
cdr3_aa: CASSPLIGVTDTQYF
j_call: TRBJ2-3
v_call: TRBV7-2
clone_size: many
d_call: NA

cdr3_nt: TGCAGCGTTGTGGGAGCGGGGGGCTCAGATACGCAGTATTTT
cdr3_aa: CSVVGAGGSDTQYF
j_call: TRBJ2-3
v_call: TRBV29-1
clone_size: many
d_call: TRBD2

cdr3_nt: TGCAGTGCCCGTGAGCGGGGTTCCTACAATGAGCAGTTCTTC
cdr3_aa: CSARERGSYNEQFF
j_call: TRBJ2-1
v_call: TRBV20-1
clone_size: many
d_call: TRBD2

cdr3_nt: TGTGCCATCAGTGAGTCGGCCCTGACGGCCAGGGACTCCCGCTACGAGCAGTACTTC
cdr3_aa: CAISESALTARDSRYEQYF
j_call: TRBJ2-7
v_call: TRBV10-3
clone_size: many
d_call: NA

cdr3_nt: TGCAGCGTACTACAGGGGTTGGGGGAGCTGTTTTTT
cdr3_aa: CSVLQGLGELFF
j_call: TRBJ2-2
v_call: TRBV29-1
clone_size: many
d_call: TRBD1

cdr3_nt: TGTGCCAGCAGCTTAGGAGGGGACGGTGAAAAACTGTTTTTT
cdr3_aa: CASSLGGDGEKLFF
j_call: TRBJ1-4
v_call: TRBV7-9
clone_size: many
d_call: NA

cdr3_nt: TGTGCCATCAGTGAAGGGGCACAGGAGCACTACGAGCAGTACTTC
cdr3_aa: CAISEGAQEHYEQYF
j_call: TRBJ2-7
v_call: TRBV10-3
clone_size: many
d_call: NA

cdr3_nt: TGTGCCAGCAGCCCCGCTGTCGGGGTCGAGCAGTACTTC
cdr3_aa: CASSPAVGVEQYF
j_call: TRBJ2-7
v_call: TRBV27
clone_size: many
d_call: NA

cdr3_nt: TGTGCCAGCAGGAAGGACAGGGGGGACTATGGCTACACCTTC
cdr3_aa: CASRKDRGDYGYTF
j_call: TRBJ1-2
v_call: TRBV2
clone_size: many
d_call: TRBD1

cdr3_nt: TGTGCCAGCAGCCTCGGACACGGGACCTACAATGAGCAGTTCTTC
cdr3_aa: CASSLGHGTYNEQFF
j_call: TRBJ2-1
v_call: TRBV6-2/TRBV6-3
clone_size: many
d_call: NA

cdr3_nt: TGTGCCAGCAGTTTCGGGTCAGGTGAATGGTACACTGAAGCTTTCTTT
cdr3_aa: CASSFGSGEWYTEAFF
j_call: TRBJ1-1
v_call: TRBV12-3/TRBV12-4
clone_size: NA
d_call: NA